This T cell receptor (beta chain) was sequenced during a study of Graves' ophthalmopathy and Graves' hyperthyroidism. Study background: No treatment had been given when peripheral blood was collected at initial diagnosis.

The authors isolated PBMCs from approximately 10 ml of fresh peripheral blood. Points from the study as a whole: Blood also carried most expanded thyroid clonotypes exceeding 0.001 frequency. Ophthalmopathy progression was predicted by the model at approximately 71% sensitivity and approximately 73% specificity.

Many counts were recorded for this clonotype. Its specificity is unknown. The germline V and J ends were trimmed by 6 bases and 7 bases, with 16 bases remaining between them. The CDR3 loop spans 13 amino acids. Germline loops: CDR1 MGHDK, CDR2 SYGVNS. The authors amplified TCR beta CDR3 regions from RNA transcripts. After a first-round RT-PCR with HTBI primers, a second-round multiplex PCR was run. TCRdb itself ran the multiplex PCR reads through MiXCR, one entry per CDR3 protein. The sample has under 350,000 distinct CDR3 sequences; 15% to 20% are singletons. This TCR derives from an adult man with Graves' ophthalmopathy. The sequencing sample was made of peripheral blood. The V gene is TRBV25-1, the J gene TRBJ2-7; D may be TRBD2 (7 bases). The CDR3 region has the DNA TGTGCCAGCAGCCCCTGGACAGCGGGGGAGCAGTACTTC. Translated, it gives CASSPWTAGEQYF.